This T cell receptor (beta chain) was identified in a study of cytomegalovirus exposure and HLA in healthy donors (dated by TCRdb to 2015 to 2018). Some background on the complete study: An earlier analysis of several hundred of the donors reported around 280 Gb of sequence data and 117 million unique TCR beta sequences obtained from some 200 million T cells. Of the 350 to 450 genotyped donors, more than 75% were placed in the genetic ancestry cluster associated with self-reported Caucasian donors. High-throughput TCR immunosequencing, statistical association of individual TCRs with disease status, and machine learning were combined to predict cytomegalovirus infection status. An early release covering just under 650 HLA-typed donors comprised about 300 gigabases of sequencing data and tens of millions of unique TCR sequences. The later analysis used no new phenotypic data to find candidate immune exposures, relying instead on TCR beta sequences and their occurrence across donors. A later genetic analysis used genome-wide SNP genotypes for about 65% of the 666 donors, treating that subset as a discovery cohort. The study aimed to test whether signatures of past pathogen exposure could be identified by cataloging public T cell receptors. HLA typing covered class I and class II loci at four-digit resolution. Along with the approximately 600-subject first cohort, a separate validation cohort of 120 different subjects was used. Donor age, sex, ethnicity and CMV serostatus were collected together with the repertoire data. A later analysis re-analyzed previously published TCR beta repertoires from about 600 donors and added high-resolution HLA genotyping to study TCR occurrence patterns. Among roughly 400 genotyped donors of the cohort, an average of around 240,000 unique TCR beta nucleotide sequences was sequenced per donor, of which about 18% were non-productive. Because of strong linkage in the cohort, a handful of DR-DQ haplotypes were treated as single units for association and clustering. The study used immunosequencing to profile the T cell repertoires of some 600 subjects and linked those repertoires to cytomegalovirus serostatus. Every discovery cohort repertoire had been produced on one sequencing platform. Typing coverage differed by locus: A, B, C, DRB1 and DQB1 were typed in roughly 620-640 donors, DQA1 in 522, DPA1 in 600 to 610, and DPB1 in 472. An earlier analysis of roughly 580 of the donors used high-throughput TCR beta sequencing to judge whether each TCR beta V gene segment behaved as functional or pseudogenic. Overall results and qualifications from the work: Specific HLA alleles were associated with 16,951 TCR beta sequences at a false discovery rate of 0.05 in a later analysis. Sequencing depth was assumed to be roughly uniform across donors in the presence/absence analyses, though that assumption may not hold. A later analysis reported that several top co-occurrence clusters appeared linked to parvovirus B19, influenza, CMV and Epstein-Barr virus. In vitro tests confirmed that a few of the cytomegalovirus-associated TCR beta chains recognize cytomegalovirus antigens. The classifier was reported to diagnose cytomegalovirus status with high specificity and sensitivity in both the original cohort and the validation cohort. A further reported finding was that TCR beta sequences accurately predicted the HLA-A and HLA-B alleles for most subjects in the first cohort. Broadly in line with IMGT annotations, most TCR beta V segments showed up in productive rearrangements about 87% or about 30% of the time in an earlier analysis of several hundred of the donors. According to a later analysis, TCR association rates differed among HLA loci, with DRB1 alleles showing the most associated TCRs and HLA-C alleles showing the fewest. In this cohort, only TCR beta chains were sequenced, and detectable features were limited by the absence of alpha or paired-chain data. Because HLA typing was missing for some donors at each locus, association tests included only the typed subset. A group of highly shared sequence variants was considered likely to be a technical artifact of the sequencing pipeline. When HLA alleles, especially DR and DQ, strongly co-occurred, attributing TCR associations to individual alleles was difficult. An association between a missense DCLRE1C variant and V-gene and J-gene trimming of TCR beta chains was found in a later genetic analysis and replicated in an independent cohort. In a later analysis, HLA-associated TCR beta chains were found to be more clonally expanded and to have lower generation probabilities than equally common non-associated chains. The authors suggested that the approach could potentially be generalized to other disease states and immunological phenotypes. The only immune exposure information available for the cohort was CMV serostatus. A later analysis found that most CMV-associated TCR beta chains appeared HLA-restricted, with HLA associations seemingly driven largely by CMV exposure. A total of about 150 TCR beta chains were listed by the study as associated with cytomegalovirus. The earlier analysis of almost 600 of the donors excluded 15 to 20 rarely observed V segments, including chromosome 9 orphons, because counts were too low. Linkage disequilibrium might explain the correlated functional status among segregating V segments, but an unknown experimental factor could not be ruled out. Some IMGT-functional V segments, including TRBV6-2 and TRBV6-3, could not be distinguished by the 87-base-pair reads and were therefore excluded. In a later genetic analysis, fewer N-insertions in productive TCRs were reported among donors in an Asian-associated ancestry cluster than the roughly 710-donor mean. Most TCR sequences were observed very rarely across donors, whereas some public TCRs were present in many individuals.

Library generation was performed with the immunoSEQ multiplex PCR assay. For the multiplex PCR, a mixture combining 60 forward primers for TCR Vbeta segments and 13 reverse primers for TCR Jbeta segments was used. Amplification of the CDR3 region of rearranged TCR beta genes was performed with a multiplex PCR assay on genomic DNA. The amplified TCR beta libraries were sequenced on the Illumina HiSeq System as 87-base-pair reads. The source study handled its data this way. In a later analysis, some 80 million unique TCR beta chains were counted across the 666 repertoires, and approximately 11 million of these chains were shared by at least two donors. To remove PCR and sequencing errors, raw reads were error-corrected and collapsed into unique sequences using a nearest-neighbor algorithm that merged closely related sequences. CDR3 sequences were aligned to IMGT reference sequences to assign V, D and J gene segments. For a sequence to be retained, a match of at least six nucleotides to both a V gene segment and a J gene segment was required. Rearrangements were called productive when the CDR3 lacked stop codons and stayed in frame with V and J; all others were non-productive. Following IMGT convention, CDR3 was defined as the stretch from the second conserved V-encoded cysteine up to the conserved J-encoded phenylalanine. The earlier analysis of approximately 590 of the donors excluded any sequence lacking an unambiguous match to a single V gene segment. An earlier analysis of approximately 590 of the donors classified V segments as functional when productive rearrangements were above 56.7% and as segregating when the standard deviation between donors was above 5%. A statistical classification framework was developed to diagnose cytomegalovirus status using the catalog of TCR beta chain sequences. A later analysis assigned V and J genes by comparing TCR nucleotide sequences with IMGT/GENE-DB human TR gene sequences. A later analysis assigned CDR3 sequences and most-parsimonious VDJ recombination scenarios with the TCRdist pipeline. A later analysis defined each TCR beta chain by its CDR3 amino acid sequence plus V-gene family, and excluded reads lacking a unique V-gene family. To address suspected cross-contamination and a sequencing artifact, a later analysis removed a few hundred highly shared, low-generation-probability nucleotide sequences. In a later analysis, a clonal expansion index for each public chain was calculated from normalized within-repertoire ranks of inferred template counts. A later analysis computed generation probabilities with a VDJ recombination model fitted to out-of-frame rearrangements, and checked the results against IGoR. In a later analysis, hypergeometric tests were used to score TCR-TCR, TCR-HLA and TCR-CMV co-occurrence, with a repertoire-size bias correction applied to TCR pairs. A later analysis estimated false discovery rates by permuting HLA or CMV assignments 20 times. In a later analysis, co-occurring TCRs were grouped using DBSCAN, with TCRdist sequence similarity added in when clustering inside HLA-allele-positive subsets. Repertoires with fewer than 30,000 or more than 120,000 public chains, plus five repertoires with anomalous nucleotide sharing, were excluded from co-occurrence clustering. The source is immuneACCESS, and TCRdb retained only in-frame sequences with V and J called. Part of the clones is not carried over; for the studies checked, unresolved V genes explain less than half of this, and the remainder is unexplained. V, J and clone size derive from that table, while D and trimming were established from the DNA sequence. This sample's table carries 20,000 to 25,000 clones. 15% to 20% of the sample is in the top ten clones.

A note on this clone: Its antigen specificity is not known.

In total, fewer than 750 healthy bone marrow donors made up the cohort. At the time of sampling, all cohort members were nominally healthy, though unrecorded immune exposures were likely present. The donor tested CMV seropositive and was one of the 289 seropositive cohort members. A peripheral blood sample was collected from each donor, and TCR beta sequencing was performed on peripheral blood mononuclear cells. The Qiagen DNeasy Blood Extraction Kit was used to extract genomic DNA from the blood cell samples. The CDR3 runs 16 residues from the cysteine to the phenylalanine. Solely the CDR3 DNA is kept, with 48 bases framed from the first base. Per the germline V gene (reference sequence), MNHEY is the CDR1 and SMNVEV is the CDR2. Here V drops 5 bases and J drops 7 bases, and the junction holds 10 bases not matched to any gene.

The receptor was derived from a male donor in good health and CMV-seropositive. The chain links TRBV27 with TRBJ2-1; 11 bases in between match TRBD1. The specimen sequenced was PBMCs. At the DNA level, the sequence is TGTGCCAGCAGTCAAAGGACAGGGGGCCGGGGAAATGAGCAGTTCTTC. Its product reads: CASSQRTGGRGNEQFF.